Each of the 28 T cell receptor beta chains below was sequenced from the same sample in a study of PD-1 blockade in classical Hodgkin lymphoma. Profiling relied on immunoSEQ multiplex PCR, and the TCRdb table lists in-frame clones only, not all of them. The data contain around 20,000 clones, around three quarters of them singletons. All trial patients relapsed after autologous stem cell transplantation. The material was peripheral blood mononuclear cells (PBMCs), obtained before the second cycle of nivolumab. These receptors all stem from a human donor with classical Hodgkin lymphoma.

The chain employs TRBV11-3 and TRBJ2-2, with 8 nucleotides matching TRBD1. Per germline, CDR1 SGHNT and CDR2 YENEEA. This CDR3 is built from 18 residues. With V trimmed by 0 bases and J by 6 bases, 12 bases remained unmatched. CDR3 protein: CASSLDLPLGTGAGELFF. DNA for the CDR3: TGTGCCAGCAGCTTAGATCTTCCATTAGGGACAGGTGCCGGGGAGCTGTTTTTT.

V and J are TRBV11-2 and TRBJ1-5; possibly TRBD1 for D (6 bases). Trimming took off 2 bases at V and 3 bases at J, with 11 bases between the two ends. The CDR3 contains 15 residues. Germline V CDR1 and CDR2: SGHAT, FQNNGV. The CDR3 DNA follows: TGTGCCAGCAGCTTATTACAGGGCCTCAATCAGCCCCAGCATTTT. Its protein is CASSLLQGLNQPQHF.

The V gene is TRBV6-4, the J gene TRBJ2-7, with unresolved D. The CDR3 is made up of 14 amino acids. CDR1 and CDR2 (germline): MRHNA, SNTAGT. This CDR3 is CASCELGESREQYV. Written as DNA, the CDR3 is TGTGCCAGCTGTGAACTTGGGGAATCGCGAGAGCAGTACGTC.

CDR3 sequence: CASSSGGGGAYNEQFF. The CDR3 DNA reads as TGTGCCAGCAGCTCCGGCGGCGGGGGGGCCTACAATGAGCAGTTCTTC. V is TRBV5-4 and J is TRBJ2-1; 9 nucleotides agree with TRBD2. The germline V gene encodes CDR1 SGHNT and CDR2 YYREEE (reference sequence). V dropped 3 bases and J dropped 2; count of bases not matched to a gene: 6. The CDR3 covers 16 residues.

This rearrangement joins TRBV5-1 to TRBJ2-5; D is unresolved. This CDR3 region has 13 residues. The V gene's germline CDR1 is SGHRS and CDR2 YFSETQ. V lost 2 bases and J lost 2, with 7 bases in between. CDR3 loop: CASSFRGQETQYF. DNA for the CDR3: TGCGCCAGCAGCTTCCGCGGACAAGAGACCCAGTACTTC.

CDR3 amino acids: CASSLVRRNTEAFF. For the CDR3, the DNA is TGTGCCAGCAGCCTAGTGAGGAGGAACACTGAAGCTTTCTTT. The J gene is TRBJ1-1, the V gene TRBV28, with D hard to call. CDR1 is MDHEN and CDR2 is SYDVKM in the germline V gene. V was trimmed by 6 bases and J by 1 base, leaving 12 bases between them. The CDR3 is made up of 14 amino acids.

The chain links TRBV7-2 to TRBJ2-3; D is uncertain. Germline assignment: CDR1 SGHTA and CDR2 FQGNSA. V was shortened by 5 bases and J by 3 bases, with 15 bases between the two germline ends. This CDR3 comprises 15 residues. CDR3 DNA: TGTGCCAGCAGCCGGCCCCCCTCCCATACAGATACGCAGTATTTT. This gives the protein CASSRPPSHTDTQYF.

This rearrangement joins TRBV6-5 to TRBJ1-1; TRBD1 matches at 8 bases. CDR3 length: 14 residues. Germline CDR1 is MNHEY and CDR2 is SVGAGI. V dropped 6 bases and J dropped 4; count of bases not matched to a gene: 7. CDR3 region: CASRRPDRVTEAFF. In DNA form, the CDR3 reads TGTGCCAGCAGGCGACCGGACAGGGTCACTGAAGCTTTCTTT.

CDR3 loop: CASSEEGLGNQPQHF. CDR3 DNA: TGTGCCAGCAGTGAGGAGGGGCTCGGCAATCAGCCCCAGCATTTT. The genes are TRBV6-1 and TRBJ1-5; D might be TRBD1 (5 bases). Germline lookup yields CDR1 MNHNS and CDR2 SASEGT. V was clipped by 3 bases and J by 2 bases, with 11 bases between them. The CDR3 loop spans 15 amino acids.

The chain couples TRBV6-1 to TRBJ2-7; D is undetermined. Germline V gene sequence: CDR1 MNHNS, CDR2 SASEGT. The CDR3 is 12 residues long. The germline V and J ends were trimmed by 6 bases and 4 bases, with 10 bases remaining between them. The CDR3 sequence: CASRNPDYEQYF. The DNA for the CDR3 is TGTGCCAGCAGAAATCCAGATTACGAGCAGTACTTC.

Comments on this clone: Because the CDR3 is missing its conserved closing phenylalanine or tryptophan, this is likely a read error. It is unclear where the CDR3 begins or ends on the DNA, so no DNA is shown, and the CDR3 is as TCRdb lists it. The chain's CDR3 is CASSLVPGPHP. The rearrangement links TRBV5-6 to TRBJ2-7; the table's D call, TRBD1, has no DNA check behind it. Per the germline V gene, CDR1 is SGHDT and CDR2 is YYEEEE. The CDR3 adds up to 11 amino acids, both ends counted.

This clone is termed medium-sized. V is TRBV20-1 and J is TRBJ2-7; D is possibly TRBD2 (5 bases). The CDR3 is made up of 10 amino acids. Germline CDR1 reads DFQATT; CDR2 reads SNEGSKA (reference sequence). The germline V and J ends were trimmed by 5 bases and 5 bases, with 7 bases remaining between them. DNA for the CDR3: TGCAGTGCTTGGGAGAACGAGCAGTACTTC. The encoded protein is CSAWENEQYF.

This clone was detected a few times. This chain joins TRBV5-5 and TRBJ2-3; 9 bases agree with TRBD1. This CDR3 is built from 15 residues. J gave up 5 bases and V 2 bases, and 6 bases lay outside the gene matches. Germline V gives CDR1 SGHKS, CDR2 YYEKEE (reference sequence). DNA of the CDR3: TGTGCCAGCAGCTTATGGGACAGGGTGGTAGATACGCAGTATTTT. As protein: CASSLWDRVVDTQYF.

The J gene is TRBJ2-1, the V gene TRBV7-6; D remains ambiguous. This CDR3 has 16 residues. The germline V and J ends were trimmed by 1 base and 8 bases, with 18 bases remaining between them. Germline CDR1 reads SGHVS; CDR2 reads FNYEAQ. In nucleotides, the CDR3 is TGTGCCAGCAGCTTAGGACAATTAGGGCTGTGGGATGAGCAGTTCTTC. Residues: CASSLGQLGLWDEQFF.

This clone has more than one count but fewer than ten. The V and J genes are TRBV11-2 and TRBJ1-3; D is uncertain. The germline V and J ends were trimmed by 2 bases and 0 bases, with 2 bases remaining between them. The CDR3 is 13 residues long. Germline CDR1 and CDR2: SGHAT and FQNNGV. Written as DNA, the CDR3 is TGTGCCAGCAGCTTAAGCTCTGGAAACACCATATATTTT. It translates to CASSLSSGNTIYF.

The chain is built from TRBV4-3 and TRBJ2-2; D ambiguous. The V and J ends lost 0 bases and 4 bases respectively, with 12 bases between them. The CDR3 spans 16 residues. Germline V gives CDR1 LGHNA, CDR2 YSLEER. The CDR3 here is CASSQDGADTTGELFF. For the CDR3, the DNA is TGCGCCAGCAGCCAAGACGGTGCGGATACCACCGGGGAGCTGTTTTTT.

This chain links TRBV10-3 with TRBJ2-3; tentative D call: TRBD1 (5 bases). Germline values: CDR1 ENHRY, CDR2 SYGVKD. CDR3 length: 15 amino acids. V lost 11 bases, J lost 3 bases, and 21 bases lay in between. CDR3 DNA: TGTGCCCTACAGACGGAGCAGGGTCGGACAGATACGCAGTATTTT. This sequence encodes CALQTEQGRTDTQYF.

This chain uses TRBV28 with TRBJ1-6; D might be TRBD1 (5 bases). V lost 2 bases to trimming and J lost 10 bases, with 6 bases between them. The CDR3 is made up of 12 amino acids. Germline CDR1 and CDR2: MDHEN and SYDVKM. CDR3 region: CASSLRGSPLHF. DNA of the CDR3: TGTGCCAGCAGTTTACGGGGGTCACCCCTCCACTTT.

The J gene is TRBJ2-3, the V gene TRBV11-2; D might be TRBD1 (6 bases). The CDR3 extends over 15 amino acids. Trimming removed 5 bases at V and 0 bases at J, with 12 bases between. Germline CDR1 is SGHAT and CDR2 is FQNNGV. The CDR3 reads CASSRQVTSTDTQYF. In DNA, the CDR3 is TGTGCCAGCAGCAGACAGGTTACTAGCACAGATACGCAGTATTTT.

V usage is TRBV15 and J usage is TRBJ2-5, with D perhaps TRBD1 or TRBD2 (5 bases each). The CDR3 contains 15 residues. Trimming cost V 5 bases and J 6 bases, with 19 bases left between them. The germline CDR1 and CDR2 sequences are LNHNV and YYDKDF (reference sequence). CDR3 nucleotides: TGTGCCACCAGCTCCCCGGGGACGGTGGTAAAGACCCAGTACTTC. Protein: CATSSPGTVVKTQYF.

The chain couples TRBV6-6 to TRBJ1-6, with TRBD1 matching 7 bases. J was trimmed by 2 bases and V by 2 bases; bases with no gene match: 0. Germline CDR1 reads MNHNY; CDR2 reads SVGAGI (reference sequence). The CDR3 length is 15 residues. The CDR3 sequence is CASSYGTAYNSPLHF. The CDR3 DNA reads as TGTGCCAGCAGTTACGGGACAGCCTATAATTCACCCCTCCACTTT.

The CDR3 DNA sequence: TGTGCCAGCAGCGAAGGACAGTCCTCCTCTGGGGCCAACGTCCTGACTTTC. This sequence encodes CASSEGQSSSGANVLTF. The genes are TRBV7-9 and TRBJ2-6, with D possibly TRBD1 on 6 matching bases. Germline V lookup: CDR1 SEHNR, CDR2 FQNEAQ (reference sequence). The CDR3 sequence is 17 residues long. The germline V and J ends were trimmed by 5 bases and 0 bases, with 14 bases remaining between them.

This clone was observed once. In DNA form, the CDR3 reads TGTGCCAGCAGGGACAGCAACACTGAAGCTTTCTTT. Protein: CASRDSNTEAFF. The rearrangement uses TRBV25-1 and TRBJ1-1; TRBD1 is a possible D gene (6 bases). Germline CDR1 MGHDK, CDR2 SYGVNS. The CDR3 is made up of 12 amino acids. The V and J ends lost 6 bases and 2 bases respectively, with 7 bases between them.

The chain combines TRBV6-1 with TRBJ1-1; no definite D call. This CDR3 is 13 amino acids long. Between the trimmed V and J ends, which lost 2 bases and 2 bases, there was a span of 6 bases. Germline V gene lookup returns CDR1 MNHNS and CDR2 SASEGT. The CDR3 region is CASSEPLNTEAFF. The CDR3, as DNA: TGTGCCAGCAGTGAACCCCTTAACACTGAAGCTTTCTTT.

The genes are TRBV2 and TRBJ2-3; TRBD2 aligns across 9 bases. The CDR3 length is 14 residues. The germline gives CDR1 SNHLY, CDR2 FYNNEI. With 7 bases clipped from V and 6 bases from J, the junction kept 8 bases outside the gene matches. In DNA, the CDR3 is TGTGCCAGCACCAATAGCGGGGGTTCGGATACGCAGTATTTT. Translating gives CASTNSGGSDTQYF.

The V call is TRBV5-4, the J call TRBJ2-3, with TRBD2 matching over 14 bases. Trimming took 0 bases from V and 7 from J; bases not matched to a gene: 4. The CDR3 sequence is 16 residues long. Germline V gene data show CDR1 as SGHNT and CDR2 as YYREEE (reference sequence). The CDR3 protein is CASSLGGTSGRNTQYF. The DNA of the CDR3 is TGTGCCAGCAGCTTGGGGGGGACTAGCGGGAGAAATACGCAGTATTTT.

The chain is built from TRBV5-1 and TRBJ2-1; 11 bases map to TRBD2. The germline V gene encodes CDR1 SGHRS and CDR2 YFSETQ. Germline trimming cut 4 bases from V and 5 bases from J; bases unmatched to any gene: 8. The CDR3 totals 16 residues. The CDR3 DNA is TGCGCCAGCAGCACCAGGGGTAGCGGGGGGGACAATGAGCAGTTCTTC. It specifies CASSTRGSGGDNEQFF.

V and J are TRBV28 and TRBJ2-3; D is possibly TRBD1 (6 bases). Trimming pared 5 bases from V and 1 base from J, leaving 13 bases between. The CDR3 is 15 residues long. Per the germline V gene, CDR1 is MDHEN and CDR2 is SYDVKM. CDR3 in DNA: TGTGCCAGCAGTCTACAGGGCGCAGGCACAGATACGCAGTATTTT. Its protein is CASSLQGAGTDTQYF.